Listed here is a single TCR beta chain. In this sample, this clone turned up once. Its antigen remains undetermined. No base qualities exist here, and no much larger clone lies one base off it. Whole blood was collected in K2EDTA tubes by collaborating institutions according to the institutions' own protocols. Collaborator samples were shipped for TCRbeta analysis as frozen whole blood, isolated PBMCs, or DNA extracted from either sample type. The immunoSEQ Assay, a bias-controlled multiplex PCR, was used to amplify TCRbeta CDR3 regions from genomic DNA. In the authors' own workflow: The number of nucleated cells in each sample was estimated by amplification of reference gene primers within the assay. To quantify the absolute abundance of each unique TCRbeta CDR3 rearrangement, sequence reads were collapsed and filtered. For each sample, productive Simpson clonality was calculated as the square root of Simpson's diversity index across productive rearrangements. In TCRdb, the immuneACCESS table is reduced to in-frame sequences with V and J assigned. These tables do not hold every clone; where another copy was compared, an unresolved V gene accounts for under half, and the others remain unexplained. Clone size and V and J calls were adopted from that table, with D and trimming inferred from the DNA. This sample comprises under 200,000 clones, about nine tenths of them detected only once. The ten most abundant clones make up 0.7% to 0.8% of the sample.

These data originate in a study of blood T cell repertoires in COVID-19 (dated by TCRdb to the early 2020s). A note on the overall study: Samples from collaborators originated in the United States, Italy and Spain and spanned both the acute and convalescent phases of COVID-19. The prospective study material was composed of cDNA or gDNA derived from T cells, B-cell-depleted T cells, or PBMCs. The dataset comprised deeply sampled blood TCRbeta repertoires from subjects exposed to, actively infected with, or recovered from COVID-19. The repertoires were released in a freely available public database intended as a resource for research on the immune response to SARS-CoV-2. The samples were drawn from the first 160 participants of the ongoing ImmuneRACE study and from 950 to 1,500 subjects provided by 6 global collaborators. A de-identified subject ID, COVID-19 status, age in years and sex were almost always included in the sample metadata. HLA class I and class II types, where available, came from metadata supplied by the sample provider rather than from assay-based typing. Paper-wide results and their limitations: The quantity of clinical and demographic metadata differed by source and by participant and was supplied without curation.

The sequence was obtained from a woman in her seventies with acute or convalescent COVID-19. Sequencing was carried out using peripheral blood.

The CDR3 amino acid sequence is: CSVYMGQGKYEQYF. The DNA sequence is as follows: TGCAGCGTCTATATGGGACAGGGAAAGTACGAGCAGTACTTC. The chain is encoded by TRBV29-1 joined to TRBJ2-7, with 9 bases matching TRBD1. Relative to germline, V is missing 6 bases and J is missing 4 bases, with 10 bases of the junction outside any gene match. Sequences SQVTM (CDR1) and ANQGSEA (CDR2) are obtained from the germline V gene. The cysteine opens and the phenylalanine closes a CDR3 of 14 amino acids. Only the CDR3 DNA stays, 42 bases, in frame from base 1.